This TCR beta chain was sequenced for a study of low-dose radiotherapy and immunotherapy resistance in tumors. For the study at large: A total of 13 Gy over 26 weeks was given to Cohort 2 as 1 Gy per fraction every two weeks.

TRAV- and TRBV-specific primers primed first-strand cDNA, covering alpha and beta chains. With a V-primer adapter and a constant-region primer, TCRs were amplified for 20 PCR cycles. TCRdb reprocessed the reads with MiXCR, giving one entry per CDR3 protein. Here the sample spans some 94,000 distinct CDR3 sequences, less than 25% being singletons. This clonotype was observed a few times. This sample's time point: after trial treatment. Treatment here: LDRT plus nivolumab, ipilimumab, low-dose cyclophosphamide and aspirin (RACIN trial). V lost 4 bases and J 13 bases, leaving 17 bases between the germline ends. The CDR3 has 12 amino acids. CDR1 and CDR2 (germline): DFQATT, SNEGSKA (reference sequence).

V gene TRBV20-1 combines with J gene TRBJ2-1; D gene uncertain. The starting material was PBMCs, obtained after low-dose radiotherapy plus immunotherapy. The source of this sequence is a female donor with ovarian cancer. As DNA, the CDR3 is TGCAGTGCTACAGGAGACCTTACCGGACAGTTCTTC. Protein product: CSATGDLTGQFF.